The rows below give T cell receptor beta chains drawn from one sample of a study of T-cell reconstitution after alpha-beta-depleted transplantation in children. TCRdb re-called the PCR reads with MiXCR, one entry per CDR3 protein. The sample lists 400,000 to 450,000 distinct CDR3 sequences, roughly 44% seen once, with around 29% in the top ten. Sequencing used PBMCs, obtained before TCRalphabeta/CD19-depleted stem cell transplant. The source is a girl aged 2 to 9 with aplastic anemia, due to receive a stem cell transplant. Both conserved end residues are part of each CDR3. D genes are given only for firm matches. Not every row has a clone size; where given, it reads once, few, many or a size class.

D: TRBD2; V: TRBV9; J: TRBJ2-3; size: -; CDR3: CASSAIAGGGDTQYF; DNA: TGTGCCAGCAGCGCCATAGCGGGGGGAGGAGATACGCAGTATTTT
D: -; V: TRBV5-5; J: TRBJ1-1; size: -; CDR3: CASSLFAVAGTEAFF; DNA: TGTGCCAGCAGCCTTTTTGCGGTCGCAGGAACTGAAGCTTTCTTT
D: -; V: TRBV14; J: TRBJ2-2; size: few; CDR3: CASSQDHYTGELFF; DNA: TGTGCCAGCAGCCAAGATCATTACACCGGGGAGCTGTTTTTT
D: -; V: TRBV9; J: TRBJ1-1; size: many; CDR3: CASSPRADPTRSVLNTEAFF; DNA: TGTGCCAGCAGCCCTAGGGCGGACCCCACGAGATCAGTCCTAAACACTGAAGCTTTCTTT
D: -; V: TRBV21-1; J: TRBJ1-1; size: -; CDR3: CARNTGETEAFF; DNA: TGTGCCAGGAATACAGGGGAAACTGAAGCTTTCTTT
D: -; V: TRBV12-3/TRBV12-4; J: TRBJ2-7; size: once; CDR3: CASSRRDNTYEQYF; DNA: TGTGCCAGCAGTCGCCGGGACAACACCTACGAGCAGTACTTC
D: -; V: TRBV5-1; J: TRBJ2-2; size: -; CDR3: CASSLRQEYTGELFF; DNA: TGCGCCAGCAGTCTCAGGCAGGAATACACCGGGGAGCTGTTTTTT
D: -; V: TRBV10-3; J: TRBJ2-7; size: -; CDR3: CAISEWIAPNYEQYF; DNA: TGTGCCATCAGTGAGTGGATCGCTCCCAACTACGAGCAGTACTTC
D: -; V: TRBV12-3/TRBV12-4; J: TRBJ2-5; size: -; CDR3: CASSPAYEETQYF; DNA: TGTGCCAGCAGTCCCGCGTATGAGGAGACCCAGTACTTC
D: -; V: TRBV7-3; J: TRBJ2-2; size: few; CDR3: CASSHRAGELFF; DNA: TGTGCCAGCAGCCATAGGGCCGGGGAGCTGTTTTTT
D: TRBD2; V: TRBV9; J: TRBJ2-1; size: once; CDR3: CASSVGLAGRIRYNEQFF; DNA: TGTGCCAGCAGCGTAGGACTAGCGGGGCGCATACGGTACAATGAGCAGTTCTTC
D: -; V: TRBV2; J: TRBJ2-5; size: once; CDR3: CASSGRRGIQETQYF; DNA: TGTGCCAGCAGTGGCCGCCGGGGGATCCAAGAGACCCAGTACTTC
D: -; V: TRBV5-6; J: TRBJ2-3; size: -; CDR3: CASSWGGTETLYF; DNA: TGTGCCAGCAGCTGGGGTGGGACGGAAACGCTGTATTTT